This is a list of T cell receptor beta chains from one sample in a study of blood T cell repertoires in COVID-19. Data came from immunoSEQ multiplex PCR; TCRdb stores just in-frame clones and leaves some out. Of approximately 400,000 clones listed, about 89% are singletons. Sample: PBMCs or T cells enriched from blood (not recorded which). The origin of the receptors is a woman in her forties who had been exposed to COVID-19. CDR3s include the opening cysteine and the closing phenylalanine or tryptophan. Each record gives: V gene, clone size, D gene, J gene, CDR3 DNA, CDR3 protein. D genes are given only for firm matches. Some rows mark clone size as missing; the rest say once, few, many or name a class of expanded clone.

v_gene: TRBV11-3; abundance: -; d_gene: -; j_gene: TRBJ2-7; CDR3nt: TGTGCCAGCAGCTTAAGGCAGGGCCAGACCTACGAGCAGTACTTC; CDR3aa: CASSLRQGQTYEQYF
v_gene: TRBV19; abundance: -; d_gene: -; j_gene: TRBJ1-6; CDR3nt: TGTGCCAGTAAGGGAGAAAGGAGCTCCTATAATTCACCCCTCCACTTT; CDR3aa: CASKGERSSYNSPLHF
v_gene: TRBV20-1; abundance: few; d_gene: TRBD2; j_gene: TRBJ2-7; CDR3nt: TGCAGTGCTAGTGGGGCGGGAGGCATCTCCTACGAGCAGTACTTC; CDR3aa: CSASGAGGISYEQYF
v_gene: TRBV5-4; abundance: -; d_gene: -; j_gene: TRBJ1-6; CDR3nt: TGTGCCAGCAGCCGTGGGGGCCGGGAAAATTCACCCCTCCACTTT; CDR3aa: CASSRGGRENSPLHF
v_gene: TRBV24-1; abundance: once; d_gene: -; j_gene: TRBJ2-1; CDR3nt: TGTGCCACCAGTGACACTGGACAGTACCAATTCAATGAGCAGTTCTTC; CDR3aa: CATSDTGQYQFNEQFF
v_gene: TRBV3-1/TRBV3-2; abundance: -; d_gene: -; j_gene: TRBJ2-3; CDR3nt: TGTGCCAGCACCCCGGAGCCTATGAGGACAGATACGCAGTATTTT; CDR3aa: CASTPEPMRTDTQYF
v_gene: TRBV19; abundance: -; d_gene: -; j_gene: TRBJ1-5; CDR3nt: TGTGCCAGTAGTATAGGGTACAGGGCCGGCCAGCCCCAGCATTTT; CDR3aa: CASSIGYRAGQPQHF
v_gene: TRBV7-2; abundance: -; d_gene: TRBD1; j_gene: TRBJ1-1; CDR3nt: TGTGCCAGCAGCTTAGGAGGGGACAGGGCTAAAGCTTTCTTT; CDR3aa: CASSLGGDRAKAFF
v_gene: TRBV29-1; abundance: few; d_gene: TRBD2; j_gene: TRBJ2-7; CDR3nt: TGCAGCGTTATGACTAGCGGACTCTCCTACGAGCAGTACTTC; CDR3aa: CSVMTSGLSYEQYF
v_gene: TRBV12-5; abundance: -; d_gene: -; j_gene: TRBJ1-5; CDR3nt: TGTGCTAGTGGACAGATTTCTAGCAATCAGCCCCAGCATTTT; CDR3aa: CASGQISSNQPQHF
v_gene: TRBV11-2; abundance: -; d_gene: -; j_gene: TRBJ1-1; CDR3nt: TGTGCCAGCAGCTTAGGAGAAGGGGTTGCCACTGAAGCTTTCTTT; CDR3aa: CASSLGEGVATEAFF
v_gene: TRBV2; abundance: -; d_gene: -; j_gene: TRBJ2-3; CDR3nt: TGTGCCCGCGATCACAATTCAGGAGATACGCAGTATTTT; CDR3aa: CARDHNSGDTQYF
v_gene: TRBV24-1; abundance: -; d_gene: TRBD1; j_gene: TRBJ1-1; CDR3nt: TGTGCCACCAGTGATTCAGGGGGGAGAGCTTTCTTT; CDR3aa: CATSDSGGRAFF
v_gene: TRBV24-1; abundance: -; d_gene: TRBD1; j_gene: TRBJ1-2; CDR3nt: TGTGCCACCAGTGATTTGAGGGACAGGGGAGGTGGCTACACCTTC; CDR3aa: CATSDLRDRGGGYTF
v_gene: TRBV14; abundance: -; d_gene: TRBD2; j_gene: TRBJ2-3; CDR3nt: TGTGCCAGCAGCCAAGGCGCTAGCGGGGGAACAGATACGCAGTATTTT; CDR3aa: CASSQGASGGTDTQYF
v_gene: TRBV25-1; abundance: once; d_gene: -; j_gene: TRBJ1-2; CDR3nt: TGTGCCAGCAGTGACGCCCAGCGGCAGAGTGGCTACACCTTC; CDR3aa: CASSDAQRQSGYTF
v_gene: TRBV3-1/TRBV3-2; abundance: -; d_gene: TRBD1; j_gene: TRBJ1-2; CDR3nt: TGTGCCAGCAGCCCCCTCCCGCAGGGGGCGCATGGCTACACCTTC; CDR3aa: CASSPLPQGAHGYTF
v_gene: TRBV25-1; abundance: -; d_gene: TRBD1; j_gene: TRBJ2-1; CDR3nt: TGTGCCAGCAGTACTCGGGGACAGGTCCCCTACAATGAGCAGTTCTTC; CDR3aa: CASSTRGQVPYNEQFF
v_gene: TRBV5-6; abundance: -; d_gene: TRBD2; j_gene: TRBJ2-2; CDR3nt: TGTGCCAGCAGCCTCGGGGTCGCGGGGGGGAACACCGGGGAGCTGTTTTTT; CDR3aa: CASSLGVAGGNTGELFF
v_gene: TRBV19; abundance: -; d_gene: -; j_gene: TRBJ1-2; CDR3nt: TGTGCCAGTAGCCTGCGGGTTCCGTCTAACTATGGCTACACCTTC; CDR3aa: CASSLRVPSNYGYTF
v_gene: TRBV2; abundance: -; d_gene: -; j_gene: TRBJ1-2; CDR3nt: TGTGCCAGCAGCGGATACGGGGGGGTTCAGACTGATCTTGATGGCTACACCTTC; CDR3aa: CASSGYGGVQTDLDGYTF
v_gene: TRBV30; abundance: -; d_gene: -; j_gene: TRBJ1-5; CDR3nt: TGTGCCTGGAGTCCTCCGAATCAGCCCCAGCATTTT; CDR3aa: CAWSPPNQPQHF
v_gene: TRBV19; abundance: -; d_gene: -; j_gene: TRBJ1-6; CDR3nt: TGTGCCAGTAGTATTACGGACACAGGTAATTCACCCCTCCACTTT; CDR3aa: CASSITDTGNSPLHF
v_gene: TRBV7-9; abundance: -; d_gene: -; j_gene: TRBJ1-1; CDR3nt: TGTGCCAGCAGCTTTCTTTCTATCACTGAAGCTTTCTTT; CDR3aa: CASSFLSITEAFF
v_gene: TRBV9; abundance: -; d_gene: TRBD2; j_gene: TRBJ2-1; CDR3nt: TGTGCCAGCAGCGTAGAGGCTAGCGGATACAATGAGCAGTTCTTC; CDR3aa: CASSVEASGYNEQFF
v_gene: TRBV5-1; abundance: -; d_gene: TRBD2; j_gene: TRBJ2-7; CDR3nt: TGCGCCAGCAGCTTGGCCCGCGGGGGGGGTCACGAGCAGTACTTC; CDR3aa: CASSLARGGGHEQYF
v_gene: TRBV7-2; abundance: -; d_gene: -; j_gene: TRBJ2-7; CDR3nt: TGTGCCAGCAGCGCCCGTGGGGGGTACGAGCAGTACTTC; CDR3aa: CASSARGGYEQYF
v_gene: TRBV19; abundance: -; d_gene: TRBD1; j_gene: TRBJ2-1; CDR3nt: TGTGCCAGTAGTAACAGGGGCGATTCGGATGAGCAGTTCTTC; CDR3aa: CASSNRGDSDEQFF
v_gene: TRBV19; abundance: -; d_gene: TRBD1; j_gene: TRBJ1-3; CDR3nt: TGTGCCAGTAAGGGGGCATATGCTGGAAACACCATATATTTT; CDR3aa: CASKGAYAGNTIYF
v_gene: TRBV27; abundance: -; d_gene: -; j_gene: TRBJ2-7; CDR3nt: TGTGCCAGCAGCAAGAAACCGACTATCCCCTACGAGCAGTACTTC; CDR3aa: CASSKKPTIPYEQYF
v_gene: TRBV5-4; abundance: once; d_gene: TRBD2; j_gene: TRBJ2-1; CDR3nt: TGTGCCAGCAGCCCTGGACTAGCGGGAGTCGATGAGCAGTTCTTC; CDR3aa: CASSPGLAGVDEQFF
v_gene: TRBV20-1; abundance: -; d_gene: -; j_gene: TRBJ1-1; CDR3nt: TGCAGTGCTAGTGGGGAGTTGAACACTGAAGCTTTCTTT; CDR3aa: CSASGELNTEAFF
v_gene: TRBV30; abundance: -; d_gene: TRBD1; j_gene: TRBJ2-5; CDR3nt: TGTGCCTGGAGTGTGGACAGGGAGAGAGAGACCCAGTACTTC; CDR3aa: CAWSVDRERETQYF
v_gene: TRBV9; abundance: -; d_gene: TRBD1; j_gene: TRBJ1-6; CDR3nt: TGTGCCAGCCAGGGGGCATGGAATTCACCCCTCCACTTT; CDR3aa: CASQGAWNSPLHF
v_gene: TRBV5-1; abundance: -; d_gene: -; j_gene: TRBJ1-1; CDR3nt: TGCGCCAGCAGCTCCAGGGTTGGCGACACTGAAGCTTTCTTT; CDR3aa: CASSSRVGDTEAFF
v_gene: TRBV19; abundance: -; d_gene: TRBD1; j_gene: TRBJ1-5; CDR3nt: TGTGCCAGTAAAAAGGGGGCGCTCAATCAGCCCCAGCATTTT; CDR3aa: CASKKGALNQPQHF
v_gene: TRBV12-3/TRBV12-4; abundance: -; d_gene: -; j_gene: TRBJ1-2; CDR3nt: TGTGCCAGCAGAAACAGTAACGACTATGGCTACACCTTC; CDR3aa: CASRNSNDYGYTF
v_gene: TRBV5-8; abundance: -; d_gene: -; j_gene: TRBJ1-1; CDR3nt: TGTGCCAGCAGTGCCCTCGGGGGGGTAAACACTGAAGCTTTCTTT; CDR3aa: CASSALGGVNTEAFF
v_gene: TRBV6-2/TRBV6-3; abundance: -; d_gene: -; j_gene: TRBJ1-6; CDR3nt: TGTGCCAGCAGTAGATCCGGGACAAAAAATTCACCCCTCCACTTT; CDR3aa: CASSRSGTKNSPLHF
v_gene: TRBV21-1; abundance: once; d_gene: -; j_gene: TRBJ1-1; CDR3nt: TGTGCCAGCAGCAAACACCCAGGTGGGAACACTGAAGCTTTCTTT; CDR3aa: CASSKHPGGNTEAFF
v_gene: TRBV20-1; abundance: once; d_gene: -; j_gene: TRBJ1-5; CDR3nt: TGCAGTGCTAGTGCCCCAGGGGACCCAAAATCCTATAACAATCAGCCCCAGCATTTT; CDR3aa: CSASAPGDPKSYNNQPQHF
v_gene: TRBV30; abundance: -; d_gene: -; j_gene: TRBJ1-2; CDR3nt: TGTGCCTGGACGGGGGGGAACTATGGCTACACCTTC; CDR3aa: CAWTGGNYGYTF
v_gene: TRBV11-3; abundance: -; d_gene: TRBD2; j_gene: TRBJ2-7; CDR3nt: TGTGCCAGCAGCTTATGGGGGTCTGGGCGGGAGGAAGGCGAGCAGTACTTC; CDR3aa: CASSLWGSGREEGEQYF
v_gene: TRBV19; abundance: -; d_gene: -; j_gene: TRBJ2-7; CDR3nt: TGTGCCAGTAGTATAGGGCCCTACGAGCAGTACTTC; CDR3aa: CASSIGPYEQYF
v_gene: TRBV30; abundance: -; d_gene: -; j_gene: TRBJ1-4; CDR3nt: TGTGCCTGGAGGAAGAGACAGGATGCAACTAATGAAAAACTGTTTTTT; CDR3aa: CAWRKRQDATNEKLFF